A selection of T cell receptor beta chains follows, all from one sample in a study of tumor-infiltrating lymphocytes in primary liver carcinoma. TCRdb redid the calling of the multiplex PCR reads with MiXCR, one entry per CDR3 protein. Of tens of thousands of distinct CDR3 sequences in the sample, about 65% were seen once. The specimen sequenced was liver tumor tissue from sampling region 4. The source of these receptors is a man aged 40-49 years with primary liver carcinoma and hepatitis B virus infection. Each CDR3 is given with its conserved first and last residue. D genes are given only for firm matches. Clone size appears in some rows only: once, few, many, or a class for an expanded clone.

D gene | clone size | J gene | V gene | CDR3 DNA | CDR3 protein
. | . | TRBJ2-1 | TRBV12-3/TRBV12-4 | TGTGCCAGCAGTCGGCACATCAATGAGCAGTCCTTC | CASSRHINEQSF
. | . | TRBJ2-2 | TRBV19 | TGTGCCAGTAGCGTCAAGGCGATCACCGGGGAGCTGTTTTTT | CASSVKAITGELFF
. | many | TRBJ2-1 | TRBV4-1 | TGCGCCAGCAGCCAAGAGGTCAATTACAATGAGCAGTTCTTC | CASSQEVNYNEQFF
TRBD2 | few | TRBJ2-1 | TRBV10-3 | TGTGCCATCAGATGGACTAGCGGGGATAATGAGCAGTTCTTC | CAIRWTSGDNEQFF
. | once | TRBJ2-2 | TRBV11-2 | TGTGCCGGCAGCTTAACATTAGGAGGGGCCAACACCGGGGAGCTATTTTTT | CAGSLTLGGANTGELFF
. | . | TRBJ2-5 | TRBV6-5 | TGTACCAGCACTTACTCGGAGGGGAAAGAGACCCAGTACTTC | CTSTYSEGKETQYF
TRBD2 | . | TRBJ2-7 | TRBV12-3/TRBV12-4 | TGTGTCAGCAGTTTATATGACCTAGCGGGGGACAATGAGCAGTACTTC | CVSSLYDLAGDNEQYF
. | few | TRBJ2-5 | TRBV20-1 | TGCAGTGCCAAGCCTTCTCAAGAGACCCAGTACTTC | CSAKPSQETQYF
. | . | TRBJ2-1 | TRBV5-1 | TGCGCCAGCAGCGATACCACCGGGAGTGTCGATGAGCGGTTCTTC | CASSDTTGSVDERFF
TRBD2 | . | TRBJ2-6 | TRBV4-1 | TGCACCAGCGGCCAAGTCGGACTAGCGGGCCTGAAGGCGGTCGGGGCCAACGTCCTGACTTTC | CTSGQVGLAGLKAVGANVLTF
. | many | TRBJ1-3 | TRBV5-1 | TGCGCCAGCAGCTTGACAGGCTCTGGAAACACCATATATTTT | CASSLTGSGNTIYF
TRBD2 | many | TRBJ2-7 | TRBV4-3 | TGCGCCAGCAGCCAAGAGCGAGCGGGAGGCTACGAGCAGTACTTC | CASSQERAGGYEQYF
. | many | TRBJ2-4 | TRBV5-1 | TGCGCCAGCAGCTTGAGGGGGTTTGAAGAAAACATTCAGTACTTC | CASSLRGFEENIQYF
. | . | TRBJ2-3 | TRBV18 | TGTGCCAGCTCACCCATAGCGTTGTATACGCAGTATTTC | CASSPIALYTQYF
. | . | TRBJ2-4 | TRBV12-3/TRBV12-4 | TGTGCCAGCAGTTTATGGGGTTGGGCGGACGTAGCCAAAAACATTCAGTACTTC | CASSLWGWADVAKNIQYF
TRBD1 | . | TRBJ2-3 | TRBV12-3/TRBV12-4 | TGTGCCAACAGTTTCACAGGGGGTGGGGATACGCAGTATTTT | CANSFTGGGDTQYF
. | once | TRBJ1-5 | TRBV6-2/TRBV6-3 | TGTGCCAGCAGTATGGACAGTTGTAGCAATCAGCCTCAACATTTT | CASSMDSCSNQPQHF
. | . | TRBJ1-4 | TRBV11-2 | TGTGCCAGCAGCCCATGCACAGCTCCAACTAATGGAAAACTGTTTTTT | CASSPCTAPTNGKLFF
TRBD1 | few | TRBJ1-2 | TRBV7-9 | TGTGCCAGCAGCCATACAGGGGGAAGAGGCAACTATGGCTACACCTTC | CASSHTGGRGNYGYTF
. | . | TRBJ2-2 | TRBV13 | TGTGCCAGCAGCTCCCAGGGACTGCTGCGAAAGATGTTTTTT | CASSSQGLLRKMFF
TRBD1 | medium-sized | TRBJ2-7 | TRBV11-2 | TGTGCCAGCAGCCTAAATCCGGGACAGTCCTACGAGCAGTACTTC | CASSLNPGQSYEQYF
. | . | TRBJ2-1 | TRBV7-9 | TGTGCCAGCAGCTTAGGGTCGAACCCCTACAATGAGCAGATCTTC | CASSLGSNPYNEQIF
. | . | TRBJ2-7 | TRBV29-1 | TGCAGCGTTGCAGGTGTTCCCCCCTATGAGCAGTACTTC | CSVAGVPPYEQYF
. | once | TRBJ2-1 | TRBV18 | TGTGCCAGCTCACCATTGTATAGGCGGACCCGCTCCTACAATGAGCAGTTCTTC | CASSPLYRRTRSYNEQFF
. | . | TRBJ2-2 | TRBV4-3 | TGCGCCAGCAGTCCCCAACGCACCGAGGGGCTGTTTTTT | CASSPQRTEGLFF
. | . | TRBJ1-4 | TRBV11-2 | TGTACCAGCAGTTTAGATCTTGGGGGGCTCAGGCTGTTTTTT | CTSSLDLGGLRLFF
. | . | TRBJ1-2 | TRBV29-1 | TGCAGCGTTGGCCAAAGGGGGTCATGGCCTGGCTACACCTTC | CSVGQRGSWPGYTF
TRBD1 | . | TRBJ1-2 | TRBV6-5 | TGTACCAGCAGTTACGGACAGGAAGGACGCTACATCTTC | CTSSYGQEGRYIF
TRBD2 | . | TRBJ2-1 | TRBV5-6 | TGTGCCAGCAGCTTCCCCAACCTAGCGGGCAATGAGCAGTTCTTC | CASSFPNLAGNEQFF
TRBD1 | . | TRBJ1-4 | TRBV28 | TGTGCCAGCAGTGGCGGGGACAGGAGTGCAACTAATGAAAAACTGTTTTTT | CASSGGDRSATNEKLFF
. | . | TRBJ2-7 | TRBV14 | TGTGCCAGCAGCCTAATGGGGGCCGAGCAGTACTTC | CASSLMGAEQYF
. | . | TRBJ1-2 | TRBV12-3/TRBV12-4 | TGTGCCGGCAGTTTAAGGGGCGTCGACTATGGCTACACCTTC | CAGSLRGVDYGYTF